The next 8 T cell receptor beta chains were all read from a single sample in a study of shared clonotypes between healthy human individuals. Assay used: immunoSEQ multiplex PCR; TCRdb lists only in-frame clones, some missing. Counted here are roughly 450,000 clones, around 79% occurring once; the ten biggest clones make up over 10%. Sequencing was performed on PBMCs. The receptors here all came from a woman aged 40 to 50 in good health. Some clones in this sample may be carry-over from other donors' samples.

The J gene is TRBJ1-2, the V gene TRBV6-6, with 9 positions matching TRBD1. The CDR3 length is 14 residues. Trimming at V came to 6 bases and at J to 4 bases, leaving 6 bases not matched to a gene. Germline loops: CDR1 MNHNY, CDR2 SVGAGI (reference sequence). The chain's CDR3 is CASSQGQGGYGYTF. CDR3 in DNA: TGTGCCAGCAGCCAGGGACAGGGCGGCTATGGCTACACCTTC.

The gene calls are TRBV5-1 and TRBJ2-1; 12 bases align to TRBD2. CDR1 and CDR2 (germline): SGHRS, YFSETQ. Germline trimming cut 3 bases from V and 5 bases from J; bases unmatched to any gene: 6. CDR3 length: 16 amino acids. CDR3 amino acids: CASSYGLAGINNEQFF. In DNA form, the CDR3 reads TGCGCCAGCAGCTACGGACTAGCGGGGATCAACAATGAGCAGTTCTTC.

This sequence joins TRBV2 and TRBJ2-1; 12 nucleotides agree with TRBD2. The V and J ends lost 5 bases and 7 bases, in that order; junction bases with no gene match: 6. CDR1 is SNHLY and CDR2 is FYNNEI in the germline V gene. This CDR3 has 15 residues. CDR3 sequence: CASSRTSGISNEQFF. Written as DNA, the CDR3 is TGTGCCAGCAGTCGGACTAGCGGGATTTCAAATGAGCAGTTCTTC.

The chain employs TRBV7-9 and TRBJ2-1; 11 nucleotides agree with TRBD2. The germline gives CDR1 SEHNR, CDR2 FQNEAQ (reference sequence). This CDR3 has 14 amino acids. V was clipped by 7 bases and J by 6 bases; unmatched bases: 5. The CDR3 nucleotides are TGTGCCAGCATTACTAGCGGGAGTGGCAATGAGCAGTTCTTC. Amino acids: CASITSGSGNEQFF.

The chain recombines TRBV10-3 with TRBJ2-3; TRBD1 matches 7 bases. Germline CDR1 reads ENHRY; CDR2 reads SYGVKD. Trimming at V came to 6 bases and at J to 4 bases, leaving 7 bases not matched to a gene. There are 14 residues in the CDR3. CDR3 bases: TGTGCCATCAGACCCGCCCAGGGGGCAGATACGCAGTATTTT. Translating gives CAIRPAQGADTQYF.

Concerning this clone itself: Different DNA sequences within this sample yield the same CDR3. The chain uses TRBV7-9 and TRBJ2-3; D not certain. With 2 bases removed from V and 4 bases from J, the gap between germline ends came to 4 bases. The length of the CDR3 is 12 residues. The germline gives CDR1 SEHNR, CDR2 FQNEAQ (reference sequence). The CDR3 region is CASSLSADTQYF. The CDR3 bases are TGTGCCAGCAGCTTATCAGCAGATACGCAGTATTTT.

This clone occurred once. The chain employs TRBV9 and TRBJ1-3; D perhaps matches TRBD1 (5 bases). Germline V gene lookup returns CDR1 SGDLS and CDR2 YYNGEE. Trimming removed 4 bases at V and 0 bases at J, with 17 bases between. The CDR3 spans 17 residues. CDR3 region: CASSTTDTAYSGNTIYF. Written as DNA, the CDR3 is TGTGCCAGCAGCACCACGGACACCGCTTACTCTGGAAACACCATATATTTT.

Of note for this clone: Distinct nucleotide sequences in the sample also encode this CDR3. The chain links TRBV4-1 to TRBJ2-3, with D possibly being TRBD2 (5 bases). The V end lost 0 bases, the J end lost 0 bases, and 10 bases lay between the germline ends. The CDR3 totals 16 residues. Germline loops: CDR1 MGHRA, CDR2 YSYEKL. The CDR3 DNA reads TGCGCCAGCAGCCAAGACGGGCGGACTAGCACAGATACGCAGTATTTT. The encoded protein is CASSQDGRTSTDTQYF.